In its sample, the clone carrying this TCR beta chain was seen once. This entry belongs to a study of shared T cell receptors in the human thymus. This table comes from immunoSEQ multiplex PCR, and its TCRdb copy is limited to in-frame clones, with some not included. Among 700,000 to 750,000 clones listed, 80% to 90% were seen once. The CDR3 has 20 residues. The germline V gene has CDR1 GTSNPN and CDR2 SVGIG (reference sequence). V was clipped by 0 bases and J by 4 bases, with 30 bases between them. The data also belong to a second study, concerning human thymus T cells. From that report: Donors were healthy Finnish infants having corrective surgery for congenital heart defects. Resections were taken during corrective heart surgery, and the thymus tissue came from these. In thymic and blood repertoires alike, V and J usage looked biased. Unrelated individuals reportedly shared highly overlapping thymic TCR repertoires.

The clonotype originates from a girl under three years old with a congenital heart defect. The chain has TRBV30 and TRBJ2-5; possible D gene TRBD2, 6 bases. Sequencing input: thymocytes. CDR3 bases: TGTGCCTGGAGTGTACCCTTGGCCCAGCGGGCCGGGGGACTTATAGAGACCCAGTACTTC. This encodes CAWSVPLAQRAGGLIETQYF.